The T cell receptor (beta chain) described here comes from a study of shared clonotypes between healthy human individuals. The germline gives CDR1 MDHEN, CDR2 SYDVKM. J was trimmed by 7 bases and V by 3 bases; bases with no gene match: 12. CDR3 length equals 17 residues. General observations from the study: Among non-shared clonotypes, generation probabilities were lower than among those shared by all four donors.

Note on this clone: Antigen specificity is unknown.

Authors' processing steps: Junction-only immunoSEQ data arrived without quality scores, meaning filtering differed. TCRdb's copy holds only in-frame clones and misses some; the assay was immunoSEQ multiplex PCR. From that table come the V and J calls and clone size; the DNA was used to work out D and trimming. Among hundreds of thousands of clones, about three quarters were seen once, and the ten largest hold 1.5% to 2%. The chain is built from TRBV28 and TRBJ2-3; the match to TRBD2 covers 11 bases. The sequencing sample was made of memory CD4+ T cells sorted from blood. Stated subset: CD45RA-negative fraction. The sequence came from a woman in her twenties or thirties in good health. This CDR3 is CASSLEVAGGRIYTQYF. The CDR3 nucleotides read TGTGCCAGCAGTTTGGAGGTAGCGGGAGGGCGAATATATACGCAGTATTTT. The variable domain in full, completed from reference TRBV28 and TRBJ2-3, reads DVKVTQSSRYLVKRTGEKVFLECVQDMDHENMFWYRQDPGLGLRLIYFSYDVKMKEKGDIPEGYSVSREKKERFSLILESASTNQTSMYLCASSLEVAGGRIYTQYFGPGTRLTVL.